This TCR beta chain comes out of a study of blood T cell repertoires in COVID-19. Study summary: Samples of COVID-19 (acute and convalescent) were obtained from the United States, Italy and Spain. PBMCs, B-cell-depleted T cells, or T cells provided the cDNA or gDNA that made up the material.

Deletions cut 0 bases from V and 0 bases from J, with 8 bases between. The CDR3 extends over 16 amino acids. Germline V gives CDR1 SGHTA, CDR2 FQGTGA. Per the original data handling: The authors estimated nucleated cell counts from reference gene primer amplification. The method was immunoSEQ multiplex PCR; TCRdb's version includes in-frame clones alone and lacks a portion of them. V and J calls and clone size follow that table, whereas D and trimming were derived from the DNA. Of roughly 67,000 clones listed, 65% to 90% are singletons. The sequence was collected from a woman in her sixties or seventies with acute or convalescent COVID-19. This chain joins TRBV7-3 and TRBJ2-2; TRBD2 is a possible D gene (5 bases). Sequences were obtained from peripheral blood. CDR3 in amino acids: CASSLTPTTNTGELFF. CDR3 DNA: TGTGCCAGCAGCTTAACCCCGACTACGAACACCGGGGAGCTGTTTTTT.